The TCR beta chain described here comes from a study of cytomegalovirus exposure and HLA in healthy donors. Trimming at V came to 3 bases and at J to 7 bases, leaving 12 bases not matched to a gene. From germline, CDR1 is LGHNA and CDR2 YSLEER. The CDR3 covers 16 residues. With 60 Vbeta and 13 Jbeta primers, the PCR was carried out. The method was immunoSEQ multiplex PCR; TCRdb's version includes in-frame clones alone and lacks a portion of them. The sample carries about 160,000 clones, approximately 72% recorded once. The sequencing input was PBMCs. This TCR was recovered from a female donor in good health and CMV-seronegative. The genes are TRBV4-3 and TRBJ2-1, with TRBD1 matching over 7 bases. CDR3 in amino acids: CASSHARTGPQNEQFF. CDR3 nucleotides: TGCGCCAGCAGCCACGCTCGGACAGGCCCCCAAAATGAGCAGTTCTTC.